These 5 T cell receptor beta chains originate from one sample sequenced in a study of human T cells and chemical hapten exposure (dated by TCRdb to the early 2020s). Explained via the paper, the time point label denotes: patch test 3, about 24 weeks after DPC sensitization. The treatment or condition label of this sample denotes: therapeutic diphenylcyclopropenone sensitization with weekly scalp DPC. Library construction relied on RACE. Data came from a NextSeq 500. The raw public data were reprocessed by TCRdb itself: fastp quality trimming at Q25, MiXCR clonotype calling, in-frame beta chains only. All rows with the same CDR3 protein become a single entry with the most common DNA and genes. The table for this sample lists 150,000 to 200,000 distinct CDR3 sequences; about a quarter of them were counted only once. 2.1% of the sample is in the top ten clones. This material consisted of whole blood, taken in connection with sensitization to the hapten diphenylcyclopropenone (DPC). The source is a woman in her late teens or twenties with alopecia areata. Some clones in this sample may be carry-over from other donors' samples.

This clonotype was observed at least ten times. V gene TRBV29-1 combines with J gene TRBJ2-1, with D perhaps being TRBD1 or TRBD2 (5 bases each). Germline assignment: CDR1 SQVTM and CDR2 ANQGSEA. CDR3 length: 14 amino acids. V lost 3 bases and J lost 1, with 10 bases in between. The CDR3 spells CSVEGEGSYNEQFF. CDR3 sequence (DNA): TGCAGCGTTGAGGGGGAAGGTTCCTACAATGAGCAGTTCTTC.

This clonotype was seen only a few times. The chain has TRBV7-2 and TRBJ1-5; 7 positions agree with TRBD1. The germline gives CDR1 SGHTA, CDR2 FQGNSA. The CDR3 runs 19 residues. Trimming took 5 bases from V and 0 from J; bases not matched to a gene: 16. CDR3 DNA: TGTGCCAGCAGCCAAACTGGACAGGTGGGGGTGTATAGCAATCAGCCCCAGCATTTT. This translates into CASSQTGQVGVYSNQPQHF.

A few counts support this clonotype. V is TRBV28 and J is TRBJ2-7; TRBD2 aligns across 15 bases. With V trimmed by 6 bases and J by 9 bases, 6 bases remained unmatched. The CDR3 consists of 14 residues. Germline-derived CDR1 and CDR2 are MDHEN and SYDVKM. CDR3 bases: TGTGCCAGCAGGATGGGACTAGCGGGGGGCCGGCAGTACTTC. Amino acid sequence: CASRMGLAGGRQYF.

The count of this clonotype is one. The chain couples TRBV20-1 to TRBJ2-1; D is perhaps TRBD2 (6 bases). From germline, CDR1 is DFQATT and CDR2 SNEGSKA (reference sequence). Trimming left V 5 bases short and J 7 bases short, with 15 bases between. The CDR3 covers 13 residues. CDR3 sequence: CSASRLELNEQFF. The CDR3 nucleotides read TGCAGTGCTTCTCGACTAGAGTTGAATGAGCAGTTCTTC.

V is TRBV6-2 or TRBV6-3 and J is TRBJ1-1; D possibly corresponds to TRBD1 (6 bases). This CDR3 has 14 amino acids. Germline V CDR1 and CDR2: MNHEY, SVGEGT. Deletions cut 3 bases from V and 0 bases from J, with 8 bases between. The CDR3 protein is CASSYQGMNTEAFF. CDR3 nucleotides: TGTGCCAGCAGTTATCAGGGGATGAACACTGAAGCTTTCTTT.